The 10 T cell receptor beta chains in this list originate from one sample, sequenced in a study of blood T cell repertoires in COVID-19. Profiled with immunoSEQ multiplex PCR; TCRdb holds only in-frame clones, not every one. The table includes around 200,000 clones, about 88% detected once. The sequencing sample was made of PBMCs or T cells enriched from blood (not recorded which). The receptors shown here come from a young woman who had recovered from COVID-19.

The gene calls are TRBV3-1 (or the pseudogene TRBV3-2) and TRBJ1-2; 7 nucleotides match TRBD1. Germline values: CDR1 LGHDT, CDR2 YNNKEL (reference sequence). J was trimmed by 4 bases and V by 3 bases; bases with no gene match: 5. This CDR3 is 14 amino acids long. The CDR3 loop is CASSQVDRAYGYTF. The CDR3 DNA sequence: TGTGCCAGCAGCCAGGTCGACAGGGCCTATGGCTACACCTTC.

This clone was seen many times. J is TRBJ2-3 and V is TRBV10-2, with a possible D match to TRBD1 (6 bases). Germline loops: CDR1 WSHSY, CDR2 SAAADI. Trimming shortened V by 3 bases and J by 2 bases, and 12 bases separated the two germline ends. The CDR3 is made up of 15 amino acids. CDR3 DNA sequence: TGCGCCAGCAGTGAAATGTACAGGGCCACAGATACGCAGTATTTT. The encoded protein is CASSEMYRATDTQYF.

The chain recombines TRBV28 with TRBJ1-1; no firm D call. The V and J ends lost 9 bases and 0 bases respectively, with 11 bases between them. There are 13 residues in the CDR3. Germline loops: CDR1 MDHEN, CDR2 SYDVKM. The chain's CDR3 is CASFDKMNTEAFF. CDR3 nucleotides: TGTGCCAGTTTTGACAAGATGAACACTGAAGCTTTCTTT.

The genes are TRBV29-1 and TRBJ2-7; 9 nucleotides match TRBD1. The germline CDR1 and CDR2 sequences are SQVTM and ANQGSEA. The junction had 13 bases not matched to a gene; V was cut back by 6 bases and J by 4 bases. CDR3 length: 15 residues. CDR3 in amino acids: CSVPSEQGARYEQYF. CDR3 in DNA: TGCAGCGTCCCCTCTGAACAGGGGGCCAGGTACGAGCAGTACTTC.

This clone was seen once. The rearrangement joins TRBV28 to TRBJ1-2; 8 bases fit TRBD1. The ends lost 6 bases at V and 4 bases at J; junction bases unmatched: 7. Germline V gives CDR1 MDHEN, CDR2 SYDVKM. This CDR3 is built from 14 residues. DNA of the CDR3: TGTGCCAGCAGCTACTCTACAGGGGGCTATGGCTACACCTTC. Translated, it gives CASSYSTGGYGYTF.

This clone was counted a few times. The CDR3 DNA sequence: TGTGCCAGCAGTGACTCCAAGCGGGAGGGCAGCGGGGAGCTGTTTTTT. Amino acids: CASSDSKREGSGELFF. The chain is built from TRBV6-4 and TRBJ2-2; 10 bases agree with TRBD2. The CDR3 runs 16 residues. With 0 bases clipped from V and 7 bases from J, the junction kept 5 bases outside the gene matches. Germline V gives CDR1 MRHNA, CDR2 SNTAGT.

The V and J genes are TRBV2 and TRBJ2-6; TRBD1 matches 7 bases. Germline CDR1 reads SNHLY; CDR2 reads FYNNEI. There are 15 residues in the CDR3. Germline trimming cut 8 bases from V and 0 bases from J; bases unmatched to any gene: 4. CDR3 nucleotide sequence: TGTGCCAGCCTAGACAGGGCCTCTGGGGCCAACGTCCTGACTTTC. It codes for CASLDRASGANVLTF.

The CDR3 coding sequence is TGTGCCAGCAGCAGGGATGGGGGCAATCAGCCCCAGCATTTT. Protein sequence: CASSRDGGNQPQHF. This chain joins TRBV6-5 and TRBJ1-5; a possible D gene is TRBD1 (5 bases). The V gene's germline CDR1 is MNHEY and CDR2 SVGAGI. There are 14 residues in the CDR3. V shed 6 bases and J shed 2 bases, with 11 bases lying between them.

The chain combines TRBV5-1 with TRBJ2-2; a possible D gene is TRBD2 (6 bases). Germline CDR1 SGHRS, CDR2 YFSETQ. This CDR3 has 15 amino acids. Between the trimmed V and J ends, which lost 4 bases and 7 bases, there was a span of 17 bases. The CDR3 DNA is TGCGCCAGCAGCCCGCGATTAGGGCGGGGCGGGGAGCTGTTTTTT. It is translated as CASSPRLGRGGELFF.

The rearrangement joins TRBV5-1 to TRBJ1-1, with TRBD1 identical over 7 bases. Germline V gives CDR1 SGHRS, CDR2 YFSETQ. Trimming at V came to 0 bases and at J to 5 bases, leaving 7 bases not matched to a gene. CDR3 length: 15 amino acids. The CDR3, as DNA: TGCGCCAGCAGCTTGGAGGGACAGCCCGGAACTGAAGCTTTCTTT. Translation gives CASSLEGQPGTEAFF.